These T cell receptor beta chains were read from a single sample in a study of blood T cell repertoires in COVID-19. Sequenced by immunoSEQ multiplex PCR; TCRdb stores in-frame clones only, minus some. The table has roughly 200,000 clones, 85% seen once. Input material: peripheral blood. These receptors all stem from an elderly woman with acute or convalescent COVID-19. The CDR3 runs from the conserved cysteine through the conserved F or W. D genes are given only for firm matches. Clone size is shown for a subset of rows, as once, few, many or a class of expanded clone.

v_call: TRBV10-1; j_call: TRBJ1-3; clone_size: -; d_call: -; cdr3_aa: CASSPTVSGNTIYF; cdr3_nt: TGCGCCAGCAGTCCCACGGTCTCTGGAAACACCATATATTTT
v_call: TRBV5-1; j_call: TRBJ1-1; clone_size: -; d_call: -; cdr3_aa: CASSLAENTEAFF; cdr3_nt: TGCGCCAGCAGCTTGGCAGAGAACACTGAAGCTTTCTTT
v_call: TRBV19; j_call: TRBJ1-5; clone_size: -; d_call: -; cdr3_aa: CASIKRVNQPQHF; cdr3_nt: TGTGCCAGTATAAAGAGGGTCAATCAGCCCCAGCATTTT
v_call: TRBV11-3; j_call: TRBJ2-1; clone_size: -; d_call: TRBD2; cdr3_aa: CASSSRTSGRGRHEQFF; cdr3_nt: TGTGCCAGCAGCTCACGGACTAGCGGGAGGGGGCGGCATGAGCAGTTCTTC
v_call: TRBV3-1/TRBV3-2; j_call: TRBJ2-7; clone_size: -; d_call: -; cdr3_aa: CASSQVSEQYF; cdr3_nt: TGTGCCAGCAGCCAAGTGAGCGAGCAGTACTTC
v_call: TRBV28; j_call: TRBJ2-3; clone_size: -; d_call: -; cdr3_aa: CASLRAAWGLDTQYF; cdr3_nt: TGTGCCAGCCTCAGGGCAGCATGGGGTTTGGATACGCAGTATTTT
v_call: TRBV29-1; j_call: TRBJ1-2; clone_size: -; d_call: -; cdr3_aa: CSVGETGTF; cdr3_nt: TGCAGCGTGGGCGAAACAGGGACATTC
v_call: TRBV11-2; j_call: TRBJ2-7; clone_size: few; d_call: TRBD1; cdr3_aa: CASSSGQGVEQYF; cdr3_nt: TGTGCCAGCAGCTCGGGACAGGGGGTCGAGCAGTACTTC
v_call: TRBV19; j_call: TRBJ1-2; clone_size: -; d_call: -; cdr3_aa: CASSMVAGRFGAPYGYTF; cdr3_nt: TGTGCCAGTAGTATGGTTGCAGGGCGGTTTGGAGCCCCCTATGGCTACACCTTC
v_call: TRBV5-4; j_call: TRBJ1-1; clone_size: few; d_call: -; cdr3_aa: CASSGALGSEAFF; cdr3_nt: TGTGCCAGCAGCGGGGCTTTGGGCTCTGAAGCTTTCTTT